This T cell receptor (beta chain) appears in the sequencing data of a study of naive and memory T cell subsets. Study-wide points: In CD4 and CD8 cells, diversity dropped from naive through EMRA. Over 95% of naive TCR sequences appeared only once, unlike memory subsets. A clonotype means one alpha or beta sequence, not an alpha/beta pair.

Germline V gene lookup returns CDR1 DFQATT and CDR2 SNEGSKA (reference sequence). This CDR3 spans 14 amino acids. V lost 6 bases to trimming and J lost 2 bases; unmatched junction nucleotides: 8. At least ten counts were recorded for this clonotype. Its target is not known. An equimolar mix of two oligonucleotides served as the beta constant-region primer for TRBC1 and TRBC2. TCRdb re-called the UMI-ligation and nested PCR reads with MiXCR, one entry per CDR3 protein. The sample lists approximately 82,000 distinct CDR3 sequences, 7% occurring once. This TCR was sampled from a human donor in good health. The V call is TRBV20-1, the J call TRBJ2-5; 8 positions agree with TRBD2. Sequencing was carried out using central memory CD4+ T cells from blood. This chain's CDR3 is CSAKEAGAQETQYF. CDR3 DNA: TGCAGTGCCAAGGAAGCGGGGGCGCAAGAGACCCAGTACTTC.